A selection of T cell receptor beta chains follows, all from one sample in a study of T cells in localized non-small cell lung cancer. Data came from immunoSEQ multiplex PCR; TCRdb stores just in-frame clones and leaves some out. Here the sample spans tens of thousands of clones, 75% to 90% being singletons. Source: peripheral blood mononuclear cells, taken before any cancer treatment. These receptors originate from a male donor at least 60 years old with stage II lung adenocarcinoma. The CDR3 runs from the conserved cysteine through the conserved F or W.

J: TRBJ1-3; V: TRBV30; CDR3: CAWQEGTYSGNTIYF
J: TRBJ2-1; V: TRBV19; CDR3: CAREQRGVAGDTFSYNEQFF
J: TRBJ2-5; V: TRBV1; CDR3: CTSGRQGTQYF
J: TRBJ1-3; V: TRBV6-5; CDR3: CASSFGGDLSGNTIYF
J: TRBJ2-3; V: TRBV5-4; CDR3: CASSLGGVSTDTQYF
J: TRBJ2-5; V: TRBV14; CDR3: CASSQGSGQQETQYF
J: TRBJ1-4; V: TRBV11-2; CDR3: CARYTGTKIPTNEKLFF
J: TRBJ2-7; V: TRBV6-5; CDR3: CASSRLAGDHEQYF
J: TRBJ1-3; V: TRBV6-1; CDR3: CASRVDGYSGNTIYF
J: TRBJ2-3; V: TRBV25-1; CDR3: CASSVDSSLNTQYF
J: TRBJ2-3; V: TRBV29-1; CDR3: CSSGTSGIADTQYF
J: TRBJ1-5; V: TRBV16; CDR3: CASRPDRVRNQPQHF
J: TRBJ1-1; V: TRBV19; CDR3: CASSGSIRAEAFF
J: TRBJ2-5; V: TRBV7-2; CDR3: CASSLTSGETQYF
J: TRBJ2-7; V: TRBV5-1; CDR3: CASSPSTGQLTYEQYF
J: TRBJ2-7; V: TRBV5-4; CDR3: CASSLWAEGDEQYF
J: TRBJ2-6; V: TRBV18; CDR3: CASSPGQGASGANVLTF
J: TRBJ2-7; V: TRBV5-5; CDR3: CASSLNLGQRLYEQYF
J: TRBJ2-3; V: TRBV5-8; CDR3: CASSVTGSTDTQYF
J: TRBJ2-5; V: TRBV29-1; CDR3: CSVEGQQQETQYF
J: TRBJ1-3; V: TRBV19; CDR3: CASSIDSDSGNTIYF
J: TRBJ2-7; V: TRBV7-2; CDR3: CASSVRASGTYEQYF
J: TRBJ2-1; V: TRBV5-1; CDR3: CASSLGASGTSSYNEQFF
J: TRBJ1-4; V: TRBV30; CDR3: CAWSRDPREKLFF
J: TRBJ2-7; V: TRBV5-1; CDR3: CASSSTGNYEQYF
J: TRBJ1-2; V: TRBV7-8; CDR3: CASSSRGQGASGYTF
J: TRBJ1-2; V: TRBV5-1; CDR3: CASSLGLTDNYGYTF
J: TRBJ2-5; V: TRBV5-1; CDR3: CASSMTPGEKTQYF
J: TRBJ2-2; V: TRBV6-6; CDR3: CASSYNPSRELFF
J: TRBJ1-2; V: TRBV30; CDR3: CAWSVERSYGYTF
J: TRBJ2-7; V: TRBV30; CDR3: CAWTEGRGSREQYF
J: TRBJ2-7; V: TRBV15; CDR3: CATSRDGTNGVDEQYF
J: TRBJ2-7; V: TRBV5-5; CDR3: CASSWQGVEQYF
J: TRBJ2-7; V: TRBV28; CDR3: CASSSSGTLTYEQYF
J: TRBJ1-2; V: TRBV4-2; CDR3: CASSQETGGYTF
J: TRBJ2-7; V: TRBV6-4; CDR3: CASSVNRILTSYEQYF
J: TRBJ2-2; V: TRBV6-6; CDR3: CASSLEGPSNTGELFF
J: TRBJ1-3; V: TRBV6-1; CDR3: CASSAIIGNTIYF
J: TRBJ2-3; V: TRBV6-1; CDR3: CASSVSSTDTQYF
J: TRBJ2-1; V: TRBV4-3; CDR3: CASSRRTGGTRKSSYNEQFF
J: TRBJ2-2; V: TRBV6-1; CDR3: CASSEDRGAGELFF
J: TRBJ2-1; V: TRBV25-1; CDR3: CASSELGGSYNEQFF
J: TRBJ1-1; V: TRBV9; CDR3: CASSLRGRTEAFF
J: TRBJ1-1; V: TRBV7-2; CDR3: CASSPSGFRPAFF
J: .; V: TRBV29-1; CDR3: CSVDTNQETQYF
J: TRBJ2-1; V: TRBV7-8; CDR3: CASSLPTGRDEQFF
J: TRBJ2-4; V: TRBV5-6; CDR3: CASSLAKNIQYF
J: TRBJ2-1; V: TRBV20-1; CDR3: CSASGRLGQFF
J: TRBJ2-7; V: TRBV5-4; CDR3: CASSPPGGEQYF
J: TRBJ2-3; V: TRBV14; CDR3: CASSPWTSGVTDTQYF
J: TRBJ2-5; V: TRBV25-1; CDR3: CASSGTLGAETQYF
J: TRBJ1-2; V: TRBV5-6; CDR3: CASSLVTGEGYTF
J: TRBJ2-3; V: TRBV20-1; CDR3: CSAASEITQYF
J: TRBJ2-7; V: TRBV2; CDR3: CATVLAGDSYEQYF